These 23 T cell receptor beta chains originate from one sample sequenced in a study of somatic mutations in cytotoxic T cells in rheumatoid arthritis. The data were produced by immunoSEQ multiplex PCR, yet TCRdb's version contains in-frame clones alone and is incomplete. This sample has around 20,000 clones, with under 85% found just once. The sample comprised CD8+ T cells sorted from blood. Receptor source: a man younger than 35 with rheumatoid arthritis.

CDR3 coding DNA: TGTGCCAGCAGTGACGGGACAGGGGGCCCAGATACGCAGTATTTT. Amino acids: CASSDGTGGPDTQYF. This chain uses TRBV6-4 with TRBJ2-3; 12 bases are shared with TRBD1. CDR1 and CDR2 from the germline V gene are MRHNA and SNTAGT. J gave up 4 bases and V 2 bases, and 1 base lay outside the gene matches. This CDR3 comprises 15 residues.

Here the CDR3 DNA reads TGTGCCAGTCGACAGGGGCTGTACGAGCAGTACTTC. This codes for CASRQGLYEQYF. This rearrangement joins TRBV27 to TRBJ2-7; 8 bases align to TRBD1. V lost 9 bases, J lost 4 bases, and 5 bases stayed unmatched. CDR1 and CDR2 (germline): MNHEY, SMNVEV (reference sequence). This CDR3 spans 12 amino acids.

This chain connects TRBV27 to TRBJ2-3; perhaps TRBD1 as D (6 bases). The length of the CDR3 is 17 residues. V gave up 4 bases and J gave up 4 bases, with 21 bases separating them. Germline V gives CDR1 MNHEY, CDR2 SMNVEV (reference sequence). This CDR3 reads CASSSEVLGGSPDTQYF. The CDR3 coding sequence is TGTGCCAGCAGTTCCGAGGTCCTAGGGGGTTCACCAGATACGCAGTATTTT.

This clone was seen only once. The chain recombines TRBV2 with TRBJ1-2; D not resolved. Looked up from germline, CDR1 is SNHLY and CDR2 is FYNNEI. This CDR3 region has 15 residues. V was shortened by 8 bases and J by 0 bases, with 16 bases between the two germline ends. CDR3 loop: CASPSDIPANYGYTF. The CDR3 coding sequence is TGTGCCAGCCCATCAGACATCCCAGCTAACTATGGCTACACCTTC.

The DNA of the CDR3 is TGTGCCAGTAGTATTATAGGACAGGTTCTTTTCACCTTC. Translation: CASSIIGQVLFTF. The chain combines TRBV19 with TRBJ1-2; 7 bases are shared with TRBD1. V trimming: 3 bases; J trimming: 13 bases; junction bases outside the gene matches: 11. CDR1 and CDR2 (germline): LNHDA, SQIVND (reference sequence). The CDR3 has 13 amino acids.

The rearrangement links TRBV28 to TRBJ2-5; D possibly corresponds to TRBD1 (5 bases). The CDR3 is 14 amino acids. Germline lookup yields CDR1 MDHEN and CDR2 SYDVKM. V was trimmed by 6 bases and J by 5 bases, leaving 16 bases between them. CDR3 sequence reads: CASSLTLGRETQYF. The DNA for the CDR3 is TGTGCCAGCAGCCTGACCCTGGGGCGGGAGACCCAGTACTTC.

The chain employs TRBV6-5 and TRBJ1-3, with D unresolved. The CDR3 loop spans 15 amino acids. Trimming removed 0 bases from V and 2 bases from J, with 8 bases in between. The germline V gene has CDR1 MNHEY and CDR2 SVGAGI. CDR3 in amino acids: CASSYSALPGNTIYF. The CDR3 DNA reads TGTGCCAGCAGTTACTCCGCCCTCCCTGGAAACACCATATATTTT.

This chain links TRBV28 with TRBJ2-5, with 7 bases matching TRBD1. Per the germline V gene, CDR1 is MDHEN and CDR2 is SYDVKM. V shed 5 bases, J shed 1 base, and the junction held 7 bases outside the gene matches. This CDR3 has 15 residues. The DNA for the CDR3 is TGTGCCAGCAGTCAGGAGGACAGGCTCCAAGAGACCCAGTACTTC. Amino acids: CASSQEDRLQETQYF. Together with reference TRBV28 and TRBJ2-5, the CDR3 gives the full variable domain: DVKVTQSSRYLVKRTGEKVFLECVQDMDHENMFWYRQDPGLGLRLIYFSYDVKMKEKGDIPEGYSVSREKKERFSLILESASTNQTSMYLCASSQEDRLQETQYFGPGTRLLVL.

V usage is TRBV7-8 and J usage is TRBJ2-1, with 10 bases identical to TRBD1. This CDR3 comprises 16 residues. CDR1 is SGHVS, CDR2 FQNEAQ, per germline. V shed 4 bases and J 3 bases; nucleotides not matched to a gene: 6. CDR3 nucleotides: TGTGCCAGCAGCTCCGGGGACAGGGGAATCTACAATGAGCAGTTCTTC. Translated: CASSSGDRGIYNEQFF.

The chain couples TRBV13 to TRBJ1-6, with a possible D match to TRBD1 (6 bases). Germline V gives CDR1 PRHDT, CDR2 FYEKMQ (reference sequence). The V end was cut by 5 bases, the J end by 10 bases, with 12 bases between. This CDR3 is built from 13 residues. CDR3 sequence: CASSPTGNSPLHF. Here the CDR3 DNA reads TGTGCCAGCAGCCCCACAGGGAACTCACCCCTCCACTTT.

The chain's CDR3 is CASSERSRALYF. CDR3 in DNA: TGTGCCAGCAGTGAAAGGTCCCGGGCCCTATACTTC. The chain is built from TRBV6-1 and TRBJ2-7, with D hard to call. The V gene lost 2 bases and the J gene lost 13 bases, with 15 bases spanning the gap. Germline V gives CDR1 MNHNS, CDR2 SASEGT. The CDR3 has 12 amino acids.

The chain couples TRBV5-6 to TRBJ2-7; 7 bases map to TRBD2. The junction had 11 bases not matched to a gene; V was cut back by 4 bases and J by 7 bases. Germline V gene lookup returns CDR1 SGHDT and CDR2 YYEEEE. This CDR3 contains 14 residues. The DNA for the CDR3 is TGTGCCAGCAGCAGTCCCTGGGAGGGGTTGGAGCAGTACTTC. The encoded protein is CASSSPWEGLEQYF.

This chain uses TRBV28 with TRBJ2-7; 7 bases map to TRBD1. Looked up from germline, CDR1 is MDHEN and CDR2 is SYDVKM. The V segment lost 1 base and the J segment 0 bases; nucleotides outside the gene matches: 6. This CDR3 is built from 16 residues. CDR3 protein: CASSLLGQVSSYEQYF. CDR3 nucleotide sequence: TGTGCCAGCAGTTTATTAGGACAGGTCTCCTCCTACGAGCAGTACTTC. Complete variable domain (other parts from reference TRBV28 and TRBJ2-7): DVKVTQSSRYLVKRTGEKVFLECVQDMDHENMFWYRQDPGLGLRLIYFSYDVKMKEKGDIPEGYSVSREKKERFSLILESASTNQTSMYLCASSLLGQVSSYEQYFGPGTRLTVT.

J is TRBJ2-2 and V is TRBV15; D ambiguous. This CDR3 has 14 amino acids. CDR1 is LNHNV and CDR2 is YYDKDF in the germline V gene (reference sequence). The germline V and J ends were trimmed by 1 base and 6 bases, with 9 bases remaining between them. The CDR3 region has the DNA TGTGCCACCAGCAGAGTTAGTACGGCCGGGGAGCTGTTTTTT. Translation gives CATSRVSTAGELFF.

V usage is TRBV10-2 and J usage is TRBJ2-2; D may be TRBD1 (6 bases). V shed 2 bases and J shed 5 bases, with 9 bases lying between them. The CDR3 sequence is 14 residues long. The germline V gene encodes CDR1 WSHSY and CDR2 SAAADI. CDR3 nucleotides: TGCGCCAGCAGTGAGGACAGGTATACCGGGGAGCTGTTTTTT. Protein product: CASSEDRYTGELFF.

This sequence joins TRBV4-1 and TRBJ2-3; the D is unclear. This CDR3 has 15 amino acids. Germline V gene lookup returns CDR1 MGHRA and CDR2 YSYEKL. Between the trimmed V and J ends, which lost 1 base and 2 bases, there was a span of 10 bases. Here the CDR3 DNA reads TGCGCCAGCAGCCAAGTATTAGCCCCCACAGATACGCAGTATTTT. This codes for CASSQVLAPTDTQYF.

The gene calls are TRBV28 and TRBJ1-5; D perhaps matches TRBD1 (5 bases). CDR3 length equals 16 residues. Trimming shortened V by 3 bases and J by 3 bases, and 15 bases separated the two germline ends. Germline V gives CDR1 MDHEN, CDR2 SYDVKM. CDR3: CASSLDWGGTNQPQHF. The CDR3 DNA reads as TGTGCCAGCAGTTTGGATTGGGGGGGGACCAATCAGCCCCAGCATTTT. The full variable domain, with the rest looked up from reference TRBV28 and TRBJ1-5, is DVKVTQSSRYLVKRTGEKVFLECVQDMDHENMFWYRQDPGLGLRLIYFSYDVKMKEKGDIPEGYSVSREKKERFSLILESASTNQTSMYLCASSLDWGGTNQPQHFGDGTRLSIL.

The chain combines TRBV7-9 with TRBJ1-1, with 9 bases matching TRBD1. CDR1 and CDR2 (germline): SEHNR, FQNEAQ (reference sequence). Trimming removed 1 base from V and 1 base from J; junction bases left unmatched: 7. The CDR3 is 17 residues long. Here the CDR3 DNA reads TGTGCCAGCAGCTTAGGGTATTGGACAGGGGAGAACACTGAAGCTTTCTTT. Translated: CASSLGYWTGENTEAFF.

The chain carries TRBV10-2 and TRBJ1-1, with D possibly TRBD1 on 6 matching bases. The CDR3 has 16 residues. Deletions cut 0 bases from V and 1 base from J, with 12 bases between. CDR1 and CDR2 from the germline V gene are WSHSY and SAAADI. In DNA, the CDR3 is TGCGCCAGCAGTGAGTCGGGGGCCAACTGGAACACTGAAGCTTTCTTT. Encoded protein: CASSESGANWNTEAFF.

The chain combines TRBV27 with TRBJ1-6, with D uncertain. V lost 6 bases and J 15 bases, leaving 21 bases between the germline ends. This CDR3 region has 14 residues. Per germline, CDR1 MNHEY and CDR2 SMNVEV (reference sequence). CDR3 in amino acids: CASSPEPAGFVLHF. The CDR3 DNA is TGTGCCAGCAGCCCAGAACCCGCTGGGTTTGTCCTCCACTTT.

The V call is TRBV11-2, the J call TRBJ1-2; D is perhaps TRBD1 (5 bases). CDR1 is SGHAT and CDR2 is FQNNGV in the germline V gene. The CDR3 is 12 residues long. V lost 1 base and J lost 12, with 12 bases in between. CDR3 in amino acids: CASSLGPRGHTF. CDR3 coding DNA: TGTGCCAGCAGCTTAGGCCCAAGGGGCCACACCTTC.

This clone appeared a single time. This chain links TRBV4-1 with TRBJ2-5; no clear D. Near its end, the DNA agrees better with TRBJ2-7, so the J call may be wrong. Germline V CDR1 and CDR2: MGHRA, YSYEKL. This CDR3 is 14 amino acids long. In DNA form, the CDR3 reads TGCGCCAGCAGCCGGGCGGTGACGGCCTACGAGCAGTACTTC. Its protein is CASSRAVTAYEQYF.

V and J are TRBV6-5 and TRBJ2-5; tentatively, D is TRBD1 (5 bases). Looked up from germline, CDR1 is MNHEY and CDR2 is SVGAGI. The CDR3 is 13 amino acids. Between the trimmed V and J ends, which lost 6 bases and 3 bases, there was a span of 11 bases. CDR3 DNA: TGTGCCAGCAGGCACAGGATGGAAGAGACCCAGTACTTC. The encoded protein is CASRHRMEETQYF.